This TCR beta chain was recorded in a study of technical replicates of blood from several donors. Some clones are missing from TCRdb's copy, which holds only in-frame ones; the method was immunoSEQ multiplex PCR. The sample carries 65,000 to 85,000 clones, 96% recorded once. The germline V gene encodes CDR1 ENHRY and CDR2 SYGVKD. CDR3 size: 15 residues. Unmatched junction bases numbered 5, after V lost 4 bases and J lost 8 bases. The genes are TRBV10-3 and TRBJ2-1, with 13 bases that match TRBD2. The specimen sequenced was T cells isolated from PBMCs. This TCR derives from a human donor in good health. The DNA of the CDR3 is TGTGCCATCAGTGGGACTAGCGGGAGCCGGGATGAGCAGTTCTTC. This sequence encodes CAISGTSGSRDEQFF.